Each of the 6 T cell receptor beta chains below was sequenced from the same sample in a study of blood T cell repertoires in COVID-19. This table comes from immunoSEQ multiplex PCR, and its TCRdb copy is limited to in-frame clones, with some not included. The sample includes 350,000 to 450,000 clones, around 83% of them seen just once. The specimen sequenced was PBMCs or T cells enriched from blood (not recorded which). The receptors shown here come from a woman aged 50 to 60 who had recovered from COVID-19.

This sequence joins TRBV6-5 and TRBJ1-5; 9 bases align to TRBD1. V was pared by 0 bases and J by 7 bases, with 4 bases of the junction left unmatched. Germline lookup yields CDR1 MNHEY and CDR2 SVGAGI. The CDR3 is made up of 15 amino acids. The CDR3 loop reads CASSYSGTGRQPQHF. CDR3 in DNA: TGTGCCAGCAGTTACTCTGGGACAGGGAGACAGCCCCAGCATTTT.

The rearrangement links TRBV5-1 to TRBJ2-2; TRBD2 aligns across 11 bases. The CDR3 has 15 amino acids. Germline-derived CDR1 and CDR2 are SGHRS and YFSETQ. Trimming cost V 0 bases and J 6 bases; bases outside gene matches: 1. In nucleotides, the CDR3 is TGCGCCAGCAGCTTGGAACTAGCGGGGGCCGGGGAGCTGTTTTTT. Protein sequence: CASSLELAGAGELFF.

The CDR3 region is CAISVPTTGSYGYTF. CDR3 nucleotides: TGTGCCATCAGTGTCCCTACTACAGGCTCCTATGGCTACACCTTC. The rearrangement uses TRBV10-3 and TRBJ1-2, with D possibly being TRBD1 (5 bases). Germline values: CDR1 ENHRY, CDR2 SYGVKD. This CDR3 is built from 15 residues. The ends were cut back, 4 bases at V and 4 bases at J, with 16 bases in the middle.

The CDR3 here is CASTPLNRIPFF. In DNA form, the CDR3 reads TGTGCCAGCACCCCATTGAACAGGATTCCTTTCTTT. V is TRBV11-2 and J is TRBJ1-1; tentatively, D is TRBD1 (5 bases). V gave up 7 bases and J gave up 12 bases, with 18 bases separating them. The germline V gene encodes CDR1 SGHAT and CDR2 FQNNGV. This CDR3 is 12 amino acids long.

Comments on this clone: The same CDR3 can be traced to other DNA sequences in this sample. The rearrangement links TRBV7-2 to TRBJ1-2; 9 positions agree with TRBD1. The CDR3 has 15 amino acids. Germline V lookup: CDR1 SGHTA, CDR2 FQGNSA. With V trimmed by 1 base and J by 2 bases, 2 bases remained unmatched. The CDR3 is CASSLEGTGNYGYTF. CDR3 DNA sequence: TGTGCCAGCAGCTTAGAGGGGACAGGGAACTATGGCTACACCTTC.

This clone appeared a few times. The chain couples TRBV6-2 or TRBV6-3 to TRBJ2-7; the D is unclear. The germline V gene has CDR1 MNHEY and CDR2 SVGEGT. Trimming took off 2 bases at V and 0 bases at J, with 8 bases between the two ends. The CDR3 has 14 residues. The CDR3 nucleotides are TGTGCCAGCAGTTACGACATGAGCTCCTACGAGCAGTACTTC. This gives the protein CASSYDMSSYEQYF.